This T cell receptor (beta chain) is drawn from a study of cytomegalovirus exposure and HLA in healthy donors. Study-level points and caveats: The number of N-insertions in an Asian-associated ancestry cluster was reportedly below the roughly 620-donor mean in a later analysis. Cytomegalovirus-associated TCR beta chains were listed, numbering 150 to 200. Most TCR sequences were seen very rarely across donors, but some public TCRs occurred in many.

PCR amplification relied on 60 Vbeta primers (plus 13 Jbeta primers). Sequenced by immunoSEQ multiplex PCR; TCRdb stores in-frame clones only, minus some. The sample lists approximately 160,000 clones; about 80% were seen once. Trimming took off 3 bases at V and 0 bases at J, with 8 bases between the two ends. The CDR3 is made up of 15 amino acids. Germline lookup yields CDR1 SGHDN and CDR2 FVKESK. This clone was counted only a few times. The antigen remains undetermined. The sequencing input was PBMCs. The sequence derives from a male donor in good health and CMV-seronegative. This chain joins TRBV14 and TRBJ2-2; D perhaps matches TRBD2 (5 bases). CDR3 sequence: CASSQSGTNTGELFF. The CDR3 DNA sequence: TGTGCCAGCAGCCAGAGCGGTACGAACACCGGGGAGCTGTTTTTT.